The clone carrying this TCR beta chain has a handful of counts. The target antigen is unknown. The entry originates in a study of response to subunit inactivated influenza vaccine. The study's findings and limits: It was the authors' suggestion that each seasonal influenza vaccination recruits few new T cells.

TCRdb reanalysed the RT-PCR reads using MiXCR and keeps one entry per CDR3 protein. This repertoire shows around 540,000 distinct CDR3 sequences, 12% found once; its top ten account for more than 8.5%. Sequencing was performed on PBMCs from blood, taken on the day of vaccination. The TCR originated in a man aged 45-60 years who received an inactivated influenza vaccine.

The CDR3: CATSDGGASSYNEQFF. The DNA of the CDR3 is TGTGCCACCAGTGATGGTGGGGCGAGCTCCTACAATGAGCAGTTCTTC. The chain uses TRBV24-1 and TRBJ2-1, with a weak D call TRBD1 (5 bases). This CDR3 has 16 residues. Germline CDR1 KGHDR, CDR2 SFDVKD. Trimming shortened V by 3 bases and J by 0 bases, and 11 bases separated the two germline ends.